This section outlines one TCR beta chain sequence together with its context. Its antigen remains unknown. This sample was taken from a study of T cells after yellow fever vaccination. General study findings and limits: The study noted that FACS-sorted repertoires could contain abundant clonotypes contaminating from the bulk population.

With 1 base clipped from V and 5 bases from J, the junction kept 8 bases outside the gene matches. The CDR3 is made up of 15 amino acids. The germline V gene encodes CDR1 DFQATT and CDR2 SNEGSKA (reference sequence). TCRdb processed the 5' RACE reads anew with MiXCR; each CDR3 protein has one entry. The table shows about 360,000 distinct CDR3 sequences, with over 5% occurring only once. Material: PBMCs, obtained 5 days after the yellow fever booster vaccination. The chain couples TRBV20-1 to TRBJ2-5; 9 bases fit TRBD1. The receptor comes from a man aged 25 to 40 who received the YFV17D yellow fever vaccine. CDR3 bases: TGCAGTGCTAGAGGTGACAGGGGGTTTTTCGAGACCCAGTACTTC. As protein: CSARGDRGFFETQYF.